The 27 T cell receptor beta chains given below trace back to one sample, sequenced in a study of patients and donors after allogeneic stem cell transplantation. Via MiXCR, TCRdb re-called the RT-PCR reads, giving one row per CDR3 protein. In the table there are approximately 140,000 distinct CDR3 sequences, roughly two fifths of which are singletons. The sample consisted of blood, either unsorted or a sorted T cell fraction (not recorded which). These receptors were obtained from a human donor who was either an allogeneic HSCT recipient or a stem cell or donor lymphocyte infusion donor (not recorded which). It is not recorded whose cells these are; they may come from a transplant donor.

The V and J genes are TRBV20-1 and TRBJ1-1; the D gene is possibly TRBD1 (6 bases). The V gene lost 4 bases and the J gene lost 11 bases, with 17 bases spanning the gap. The CDR3 runs 12 residues. CDR1 is DFQATT and CDR2 is SNEGSKA in the germline V gene (reference sequence). This chain's CDR3 is CSATDGGHGAFF. The CDR3 region has the DNA TGCAGTGCTACCGATGGGGGGCACGGGGCTTTCTTT.

This chain links TRBV9 with TRBJ2-5; D tentatively reads TRBD1 or TRBD2 (5 bases each). Trimming took 2 bases from V and 3 from J, leaving 14 bases between them. Germline V gives CDR1 SGDLS, CDR2 YYNGEE. The CDR3 runs to 15 residues. Here the CDR3 reads CASSVALQGEETQYF. The CDR3 coding sequence is TGTGCCAGCAGCGTCGCCCTTCAGGGAGAAGAGACCCAGTACTTC. Filled out from reference TRBV9 and TRBJ2-5, the complete variable domain reads DSGVTQTPKHLITATGQRVTLRCSPRSGDLSVYWYQQSLDQGLQFLIQYYNGEERAKGNILERFSAQQFPDLHSELNLSSLELGDSALYFCASSVALQGEETQYFGPGTRLLVL.

This clonotype was seen ten or more times. This CDR3 is CASSPPGQNHNEQFF. The CDR3 coding sequence is TGTGCCAGCAGCCCCCCGGGACAAAACCACAATGAGCAGTTCTTC. This sequence joins TRBV14 and TRBJ2-1, with D tentatively TRBD1 (6 bases). The germline CDR1 and CDR2 sequences are SGHDN and FVKESK. The CDR3 has 15 residues. Trimming cost V 4 bases and J 5 bases, with 15 bases left between them.

This clonotype was observed a few times. This chain links TRBV7-2 with TRBJ1-3; D is perhaps TRBD1 (5 bases). The V end lost 6 bases, the J end lost 0 bases, and 9 bases lay between the germline ends. CDR3 length: 14 residues. CDR1 and CDR2 (germline): SGHTA, FQGNSA. CDR3 sequence (DNA): TGTGCCAGCAGATCGGGGGTCTCTGGAAACACCATATATTTT. It encodes CASRSGVSGNTIYF. The full variable domain, with the rest looked up from reference TRBV7-2 and TRBJ1-3, is GAGVSQSPSNKVTEKGKDVELRCDPISGHTALYWYRQSLGQGLEFLIYFQGNSAPDKSGLPSDRFSAERTGGSVSTLTIQRTQQEDSAVYLCASRSGVSGNTIYFGEGSWLTVV.

The J gene is TRBJ1-2, the V gene TRBV6-5; 8 bases are a match to TRBD1. The CDR3 spans 16 residues. CDR1 is MNHEY and CDR2 is SVGAGI in the germline V gene. The ends lost 8 bases at V and 4 bases at J; junction bases unmatched: 15. The CDR3 region has the DNA TGTGCCAGCGCGGCACAGGGGGAGACTTTCAGCTATGGCTACACCTTC. Translation gives CASAAQGETFSYGYTF.

The V and J genes are TRBV12-3 or TRBV12-4 and TRBJ1-6; no firm D call. The CDR3 covers 13 residues. Trimming removed 7 bases from V and 9 bases from J, with 13 bases in between. CDR3 bases: TGTGCCAGCACCATTTCCGGAATTTCACCCCTCCACTTT. It codes for CASTISGISPLHF.

There are a few counts of this clonotype. The chain employs TRBV20-1 and TRBJ1-5, with D maybe TRBD1 (6 bases). Trimming cost V 5 bases and J 0 bases, with 20 bases left between them. The CDR3 is 17 residues long. The germline V gene has CDR1 DFQATT and CDR2 SNEGSKA (reference sequence). The DNA of the CDR3 is TGCAGTGCTGGAAGGACAGACCTCCTTTATAGCAATCAGCCCCAGCATTTT. Translated: CSAGRTDLLYSNQPQHF.

In this sample, this clonotype turned up a few times. J is TRBJ1-6 and V is TRBV6-5; weak D call: TRBD1 (5 bases). The CDR3 sequence is 14 residues long. Trimming cost V 7 bases and J 5 bases, with 12 bases left between them. In germline, CDR1 is MNHEY, CDR2 SVGAGI. The CDR3 region is CASTAGTHNSPLHF. Written as DNA, the CDR3 is TGTGCCAGCACGGCGGGGACTCATAATTCACCCCTCCACTTT.

Many counts were recorded for this clonotype. The V gene is TRBV20-1, the J gene TRBJ1-1; 8 nucleotides agree with TRBD1. The CDR3 extends over 15 amino acids. From germline, CDR1 is DFQATT and CDR2 SNEGSKA (reference sequence). Germline trimming cut 4 bases from V and 0 bases from J; bases unmatched to any gene: 7. CDR3 amino acids: CSANPRDRMNTEAFF. The CDR3 nucleotides are TGCAGTGCTAATCCTCGGGACAGGATGAACACTGAAGCTTTCTTT.

This chain connects TRBV10-3 to TRBJ2-5, with D perhaps matching TRBD1 (5 bases). CDR1 and CDR2 (germline): ENHRY, SYGVKD. Trimming took 3 bases from V and 2 from J, leaving 13 bases between them. The CDR3 is made up of 15 amino acids. The CDR3 region has the DNA TGTGCCATCAGTGACCTCGACAGCCCTCAAGAGACCCAGTACTTC. Its translation is CAISDLDSPQETQYF.

This clonotype was counted at least ten times. The chain joins TRBV7-2 to TRBJ1-2; TRBD1 might be the D (5 bases). Trimming took off 1 base at V and 7 bases at J, with 19 bases between the two ends. The CDR3 spans 16 residues. Germline-derived CDR1 and CDR2 are SGHTA and FQGNSA. The CDR3 coding sequence is TGTGCCAGCAGCTTAGGGCCGACTCGGGGGATGGGTGGCTACACCTTC. Its protein is CASSLGPTRGMGGYTF.

This clonotype occurred a few times. The rearrangement links TRBV29-1 to TRBJ1-2; D is perhaps TRBD1 (5 bases). Trimming took 0 bases from V and 5 from J, leaving 13 bases between them. This CDR3 contains 14 residues. Germline loops: CDR1 SQVTM, CDR2 ANQGSEA. CDR3 sequence reads: CSVEDLGRKYGYTF. The CDR3 bases are TGCAGCGTTGAAGATCTGGGACGGAAATATGGCTACACCTTC.

This clonotype was seen a few times. The gene calls are TRBV11-3 and TRBJ1-1, with D unclear. CDR1 SGHNT and CDR2 YENEEA come from the germline V gene. Trimming took 6 bases from V and 3 from J, leaving 14 bases between them. This CDR3 comprises 14 residues. The CDR3: CASRGVGRDTEAFF. CDR3 nucleotides: TGTGCCAGCAGGGGTGTCGGGCGTGACACTGAAGCTTTCTTT.

V usage is TRBV12-3 or TRBV12-4 and J usage is TRBJ2-5, with 16 bases identical to TRBD2. V gave up 6 bases and J gave up 1 base; unmatched junction bases: 11. The CDR3 covers 19 residues. The CDR3 DNA reads TGTGCCAGCAGACCCTCGGGACTAGCGGGGGGGAATATCCAAGAGACCCAGTACTTC. Protein: CASRPSGLAGGNIQETQYF.

Only a few counts were recorded for this clonotype. V and J are TRBV7-9 and TRBJ2-4; D uncertain. Germline V gene lookup returns CDR1 SEHNR and CDR2 FQNEAQ (reference sequence). CDR3 length: 13 amino acids. Trimming took off 3 bases at V and 3 bases at J, with 6 bases between the two ends. The CDR3 sequence is CASSLFSKNIQYF. In DNA, the CDR3 is TGTGCCAGCAGCTTGTTCAGCAAAAACATTCAGTACTTC. Filled out from reference TRBV7-9 and TRBJ2-4, the complete variable domain reads DTGVSQNPRHKITKRGQNVTFRCDPISEHNRLYWYRQTLGQGPEFLTYFQNEAQLEKSRLLSDRFSAERPKGSFSTLEIQRTEQGDSAMYLCASSLFSKNIQYFGAGTRLSVL.

The rearrangement uses TRBV3-1 and TRBJ1-3; D gene uncertain. Germline V CDR1 and CDR2: LGHDT, YNNKEL (reference sequence). Trimming took 0 bases from V and 4 from J, leaving 4 bases between them. The CDR3 runs to 13 residues. The chain's CDR3 is CASSQEVGNTIYF. The DNA of the CDR3 is TGTGCCAGCAGCCAAGAAGTGGGAAACACCATATATTTT.

The chain joins TRBV10-2 to TRBJ1-1; D is uncertain. The germline V and J ends were trimmed by 11 bases and 1 base, with 11 bases remaining between them. The V gene's germline CDR1 is WSHSY and CDR2 SAAADI. CDR3 length: 12 amino acids. The CDR3 sequence: CAAQAGNTEAFF. In DNA, the CDR3 is TGCGCCGCGCAGGCCGGGAACACTGAAGCTTTCTTT.

The chain employs TRBV6-2 or TRBV6-3 and TRBJ2-4; 7 bases fit TRBD2. Germline loops: CDR1 MNHEY, CDR2 SVGEGT. The CDR3 totals 11 residues. V was clipped by 6 bases and J by 14 bases; unmatched bases: 7. CDR3 sequence (DNA): TGTGCCAGCAGCGACGGGGGGAGGGAGTACTTC. This sequence encodes CASSDGGREYF.

A few counts support this clonotype. This chain joins TRBV20-1 and TRBJ1-1; D perhaps matches TRBD1 (5 bases). Trimming shortened V by 7 bases and J by 4 bases, and 10 bases separated the two germline ends. Germline-derived CDR1 and CDR2 are DFQATT and SNEGSKA (reference sequence). The CDR3 extends over 11 amino acids. CDR3 sequence (DNA): TGCAGTGTAACCGGGGGCACTGAAGCTTTCTTT. The encoded protein is CSVTGGTEAFF.

This clonotype was seen more than once but under ten times. CDR3 loop: CASSFGGSGNTIYF. The CDR3 nucleotides are TGTGCCAGCAGTTTCGGCGGGTCTGGAAACACCATATATTTT. This rearrangement joins TRBV12-3 or TRBV12-4 to TRBJ1-3; no clear D gene. V was shortened by 3 bases and J by 1 base, with 7 bases between the two germline ends. This CDR3 is 14 amino acids long.

This chain links TRBV9 with TRBJ2-1, with D possibly TRBD1 on 5 matching bases. Germline CDR1 reads SGDLS; CDR2 reads YYNGEE. Trimming took off 0 bases at V and 5 bases at J, with 12 bases between the two ends. The CDR3 is 15 residues long. The CDR3 spells CASSVVSGKNNEQFF. The CDR3 DNA sequence: TGTGCCAGCAGCGTAGTTTCAGGGAAAAACAATGAGCAGTTCTTC.

The CDR3 nucleotides are TGTGCCAGCAGTTTGTACAGGGAGAACACCGGGGAGCTGTTTTTT. This codes for CASSLYRENTGELFF. The chain has TRBV12-3 or TRBV12-4 and TRBJ2-2, with D perhaps matching TRBD1 (6 bases). CDR3 length: 15 amino acids. V lost 3 bases and J lost 1, with 9 bases in between.

This clonotype was observed a single time. CDR3 DNA: TGTGCCAGCAGCTACCCCGGAAGATCCGAAGGGGAGCTGTTTTTT. Its translation is CASSYPGRSEGELFF. This sequence joins TRBV7-3 and TRBJ2-2; D remains ambiguous. This CDR3 spans 15 amino acids. V was shortened by 4 bases and J by 8 bases, with 17 bases between the two germline ends. Germline loops: CDR1 SGHTA, CDR2 FQGTGA.

J is TRBJ1-6 and V is TRBV6-6, with a possible D match to TRBD1 (5 bases). The CDR3 is 13 amino acids. Trimming took 5 bases from V and 6 from J, leaving 8 bases between them. Germline values: CDR1 MNHNY, CDR2 SVGAGI (reference sequence). For the CDR3, the DNA is TGTGCCAGCAGTCGACAGCTTAATTCACCCCTCCACTTT. Translating it yields CASSRQLNSPLHF.

The chain joins TRBV7-9 to TRBJ1-4; D unclear. Deletions cut 8 bases from V and 0 bases from J, with 16 bases between. The CDR3 consists of 16 residues. Germline CDR1 and CDR2: SEHNR and FQNEAQ (reference sequence). CDR3 coding DNA: TGTGCCAGCGGCGAAGTTAAAGGAGCAACTAATGAAAAACTGTTTTTT. It translates to CASGEVKGATNEKLFF.

This clonotype has a handful of counts. The rearrangement links TRBV12-3 or TRBV12-4 to TRBJ2-5; no firm D call. CDR3 length: 14 amino acids. V lost 3 bases and J 5 bases, leaving 13 bases between the germline ends. The CDR3 nucleotides are TGTGCCAGCAGTTTGGGTGCAGGAGTGGAGACCCAGTACTTC. Encoded protein: CASSLGAGVETQYF.

The chain is built from TRBV4-3 and TRBJ2-3; 11 bases agree with TRBD2. Germline V gene data show CDR1 as LGHNA and CDR2 as YSLEER. V lost 4 bases, J lost 1 base, and 7 bases stayed unmatched. This CDR3 spans 17 amino acids. CDR3 sequence (DNA): TGCGCCAGCAGCCGCCTGGGACTAGCGGTGGGCACAGATACGCAGTATTTT. Its translation: CASSRLGLAVGTDTQYF.